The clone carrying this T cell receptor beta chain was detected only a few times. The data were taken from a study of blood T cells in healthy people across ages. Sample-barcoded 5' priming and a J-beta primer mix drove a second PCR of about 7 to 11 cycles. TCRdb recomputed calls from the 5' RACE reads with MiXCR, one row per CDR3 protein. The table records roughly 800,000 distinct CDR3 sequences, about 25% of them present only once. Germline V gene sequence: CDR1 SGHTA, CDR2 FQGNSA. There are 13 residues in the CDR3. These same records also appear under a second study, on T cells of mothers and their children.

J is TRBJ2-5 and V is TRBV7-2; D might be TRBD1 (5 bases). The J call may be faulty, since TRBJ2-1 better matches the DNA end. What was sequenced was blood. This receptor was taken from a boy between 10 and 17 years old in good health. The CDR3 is CASSLVGVHEQFF. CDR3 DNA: TGTGCCAGCAGCTTAGTAGGGGTCCATGAGCAGTTCTTC.